This T cell receptor beta chain stems from a study of control samples from healthy donors and cancer patients. Assay: immunoSEQ multiplex PCR; the TCRdb copy retains only in-frame clones and omits some. This table has some 150,000 clones, over 90% appearing once. Germline trimming cut 3 bases from V and 4 bases from J; bases unmatched to any gene: 4. Germline-derived CDR1 and CDR2 are SEHNR and FQNEAQ (reference sequence). The CDR3 is 16 residues long. The V and J genes are TRBV7-9 and TRBJ2-5, with TRBD2 identical over 14 bases. The sequence derives from a man aged 45-65 years in good health. The sample consisted of blood. The CDR3 coding sequence is TGTGCCAGCAGCTTCTCCGGGACTAGCGGGAGAGAGACCCAGTACTTC. Translated: CASSFSGTSGRETQYF.